The rows below give T cell receptor beta chains drawn from one sample of a study of patients and donors after allogeneic stem cell transplantation. TCRdb itself ran the RT-PCR reads through MiXCR, one entry per CDR3 protein. The data contain over 400,000 distinct CDR3 sequences, under 20% of them singletons. The sequenced material came from blood, either unsorted or a sorted T cell fraction (not recorded which). The receptor set was obtained from a human donor who was either an allogeneic HSCT recipient or a stem cell or donor lymphocyte infusion donor (not recorded which). It is not recorded whose cells these are; they may come from a transplant donor. CDR3s include the opening cysteine and the closing phenylalanine or tryptophan. The D gene is left open where the match is weak. Clone size is given for some rows only: seen once, a few or many times, or a class if the clone is expanded.

abundance: .
v_gene: TRBV6-5
j_gene: TRBJ2-7
d_gene: .
CDR3nt: TGTGCCAGCAGTTACAAGGGAGGGGGCGCCTACGAGCAGTACTTC
CDR3aa: CASSYKGGGAYEQYF

abundance: .
v_gene: TRBV20-1
j_gene: TRBJ2-5
d_gene: .
CDR3nt: TGCAGTGCTGTACGGACAGACCAAGAGACCCAGTACTTC
CDR3aa: CSAVRTDQETQYF

abundance: .
v_gene: TRBV27
j_gene: TRBJ1-5
d_gene: TRBD1
CDR3nt: TGTGCCAGCAGTTCTCGGACAGGAGGCAATCAGCCCCAGCATTTT
CDR3aa: CASSSRTGGNQPQHF

abundance: .
v_gene: TRBV7-3
j_gene: TRBJ1-1
d_gene: TRBD1
CDR3nt: TGTGCCAGCAGCTTAGTTGGGGGACAGCAAACTGAAGCTTTCTTT
CDR3aa: CASSLVGGQQTEAFF

abundance: .
v_gene: TRBV6-5
j_gene: TRBJ2-7
d_gene: .
CDR3nt: TGTGCCAGCAGTTACTCCGCCATTGGACGGTCTGATGCCGAGCAGTACTTC
CDR3aa: CASSYSAIGRSDAEQYF

abundance: few
v_gene: TRBV12-3/TRBV12-4
j_gene: TRBJ2-1
d_gene: .
CDR3nt: TGTGCCAGCAGTTCTGGGACACCAACTTACAATGAGCAGTTCTTC
CDR3aa: CASSSGTPTYNEQFF

abundance: few
v_gene: TRBV9
j_gene: TRBJ2-1
d_gene: TRBD2
CDR3nt: TGTGCCAGCAGTGCGTGGCGGGAGTACTACAATGAGCAGTTCTTC
CDR3aa: CASSAWREYYNEQFF

abundance: .
v_gene: TRBV7-9
j_gene: TRBJ2-7
d_gene: .
CDR3nt: TGTGCCAGCAGTTCCCGGGTGTCCTACGAGCAGTACTTC
CDR3aa: CASSSRVSYEQYF

abundance: many
v_gene: TRBV7-9
j_gene: TRBJ2-2
d_gene: TRBD2
CDR3nt: TGCGCCAGCAGCTTGGGACTAGCGGGGACCGGGGAGCTGTTTTTT
CDR3aa: CASSLGLAGTGELFF

abundance: few
v_gene: TRBV12-3/TRBV12-4
j_gene: TRBJ1-1
d_gene: .
CDR3nt: TGTGCCAGCAGCCCAGGACAGAGGTCCTCCTTGAACACTGAAGCTTTCTTT
CDR3aa: CASSPGQRSSLNTEAFF

abundance: .
v_gene: TRBV11-2
j_gene: TRBJ2-3
d_gene: .
CDR3nt: TGTGCCAGCAGCCTCCTAGGGGAGAGCACAGATACGCAGTATTTT
CDR3aa: CASSLLGESTDTQYF

abundance: .
v_gene: TRBV29-1
j_gene: TRBJ2-6
d_gene: TRBD1
CDR3nt: TGCAGCGTTAGGACAGGGTTGACTGGGGCCAACGTCCTGACTTTC
CDR3aa: CSVRTGLTGANVLTF

abundance: many
v_gene: TRBV20-1
j_gene: TRBJ2-1
d_gene: .
CDR3nt: TGCAGTGCCGCCCCGCGCGGGCACGGGGTGAATGAGCAGTTCTTC
CDR3aa: CSAAPRGHGVNEQFF

abundance: many
v_gene: TRBV5-1
j_gene: TRBJ1-1
d_gene: .
CDR3nt: TGCGCCAGCAGCTTCCGACAAATGAACACTGAAGCTTTCTTT
CDR3aa: CASSFRQMNTEAFF

abundance: few
v_gene: TRBV29-1
j_gene: TRBJ2-3
d_gene: .
CDR3nt: TGCAGCGTTGAGGGGACTGCCGCAGATACGCAGTATTTT
CDR3aa: CSVEGTAADTQYF

abundance: few
v_gene: TRBV5-6
j_gene: TRBJ2-1
d_gene: TRBD2
CDR3nt: TGTGCCAGCGCAGGACTAGCGGGGGGCAGCAATGAGCAGTTCTTC
CDR3aa: CASAGLAGGSNEQFF

abundance: .
v_gene: TRBV2
j_gene: TRBJ2-7
d_gene: .
CDR3nt: TGTGCCAGCAGTGAAGTTACAGGGTGGGCTTCCTACGAGCAGTACTTC
CDR3aa: CASSEVTGWASYEQYF

abundance: .
v_gene: TRBV20-1
j_gene: TRBJ2-7
d_gene: TRBD1
CDR3nt: TGCAGTGCAGCCTACAGGGGATCCTACGAGCAGTACTTC
CDR3aa: CSAAYRGSYEQYF

abundance: few
v_gene: TRBV20-1
j_gene: TRBJ2-1
d_gene: .
CDR3nt: TGCAGTGCCCTCGGCACGGGCGGGGCTTACAATGAGCAGTTCTTC
CDR3aa: CSALGTGGAYNEQFF

abundance: .
v_gene: TRBV5-1
j_gene: TRBJ1-2
d_gene: .
CDR3nt: TGCGCCAGCAGCTTGGTGGCAGGGGTGGATGGCTACACCTTC
CDR3aa: CASSLVAGVDGYTF

abundance: .
v_gene: TRBV12-3/TRBV12-4
j_gene: TRBJ1-1
d_gene: .
CDR3nt: TGTGCCAGCAGTTTTGGGGGCGGTTGGACTGAAGCTTTCTTT
CDR3aa: CASSFGGGWTEAFF

abundance: .
v_gene: TRBV15
j_gene: TRBJ2-2
d_gene: TRBD1
CDR3nt: TGTGCCACCAGCCCCGACAGGGTGGGGAACACCGGGGAGCTGTTTTTT
CDR3aa: CATSPDRVGNTGELFF

abundance: few
v_gene: TRBV13
j_gene: TRBJ2-3
d_gene: TRBD2
CDR3nt: TGTGCCAGCAGTTTGACTAGCCCAGATACGCAGTATTTT
CDR3aa: CASSLTSPDTQYF

abundance: few
v_gene: TRBV2
j_gene: TRBJ1-2
d_gene: TRBD1
CDR3nt: TGTGCCAGTTGGGAGGGACAGCCGACGGGCTACACCTTC
CDR3aa: CASWEGQPTGYTF

abundance: few
v_gene: TRBV6-1
j_gene: TRBJ1-1
d_gene: .
CDR3nt: TGTGCCAGCAGTCCATTGGCCTTAAACACTGAAGCTTTCTTT
CDR3aa: CASSPLALNTEAFF

abundance: .
v_gene: TRBV28
j_gene: TRBJ2-1
d_gene: .
CDR3nt: TGTGCCAGCAGTCCCCGAGGAAGGGGGAGTGCTGAGCAGTTCTTC
CDR3aa: CASSPRGRGSAEQFF

abundance: .
v_gene: TRBV4-2
j_gene: TRBJ2-7
d_gene: .
CDR3nt: TGTGCCAGCAGCCAAGAGGGCGGCAGCATCTACGAGCAGTACTTC
CDR3aa: CASSQEGGSIYEQYF

abundance: .
v_gene: TRBV21-1
j_gene: TRBJ1-2
d_gene: .
CDR3nt: TGTGCCAGCAGCAAAGCTTTCGGGGCCAGACTAAACTATGGCTACACCTTC
CDR3aa: CASSKAFGARLNYGYTF

abundance: .
v_gene: TRBV5-5
j_gene: TRBJ1-1
d_gene: TRBD1
CDR3nt: TGTGCCAGCAGCTTGGATCGGCAGGGGGTAGGGAACACTGAAGCTTTCTTT
CDR3aa: CASSLDRQGVGNTEAFF

abundance: few
v_gene: TRBV12-3/TRBV12-4
j_gene: TRBJ2-5
d_gene: TRBD1
CDR3nt: TGTGCCAGCAGACCACCGGGGACAGGGGGTTTCAAGACCCAGTACTTC
CDR3aa: CASRPPGTGGFKTQYF

abundance: few
v_gene: TRBV12-3/TRBV12-4
j_gene: TRBJ1-1
d_gene: .
CDR3nt: TGTGCCAGCAGTATGAAGTTGAACACTGAAGCTTTCTTT
CDR3aa: CASSMKLNTEAFF

abundance: few
v_gene: TRBV9
j_gene: TRBJ2-1
d_gene: TRBD1
CDR3nt: TGTGCCAGCAGCGTAGGGACAGGGGGAAACAATGAGCAGTTCTTC
CDR3aa: CASSVGTGGNNEQFF

abundance: many
v_gene: TRBV10-3
j_gene: TRBJ1-2
d_gene: .
CDR3nt: TGTGCCATCAGTGAGGCAGGACTTGGCTACACCTTC
CDR3aa: CAISEAGLGYTF

abundance: few
v_gene: TRBV4-3
j_gene: TRBJ1-4
d_gene: .
CDR3nt: TGCGCCAGCAGCCAAGAAGTCGGCAGGGCTGAAAAACTGTTTTTT
CDR3aa: CASSQEVGRAEKLFF

abundance: once
v_gene: TRBV27
j_gene: TRBJ2-1
d_gene: TRBD2
CDR3nt: TGTGCCAGCAGCAGGACTAGCGGGGGTGAAGAGCAGTTCTTC
CDR3aa: CASSRTSGGEEQFF

abundance: .
v_gene: TRBV7-9
j_gene: TRBJ2-3
d_gene: TRBD2
CDR3nt: TGTGCCAGCAGCCAGCGGGGACTAGCGATGATGGATACGCAGTATTTT
CDR3aa: CASSQRGLAMMDTQYF

abundance: many
v_gene: TRBV4-2
j_gene: TRBJ2-1
d_gene: .
CDR3nt: TGTGCCAGCAGCCAAGTAAGGACAAGCTCCTACAATGAGCAGTTCTTC
CDR3aa: CASSQVRTSSYNEQFF

abundance: .
v_gene: TRBV15
j_gene: TRBJ2-7
d_gene: TRBD2
CDR3nt: TGTGCCACCAGCAGAGGCGGGGGGTCCTACGAGCAGTACTTC
CDR3aa: CATSRGGGSYEQYF

abundance: few
v_gene: TRBV7-8
j_gene: TRBJ2-1
d_gene: .
CDR3nt: TGTGCCAGCAGCTTGGCCGGGTTCCACAATGAGCAGTTCTTC
CDR3aa: CASSLAGFHNEQFF

abundance: .
v_gene: TRBV24-1
j_gene: TRBJ1-2
d_gene: .
CDR3nt: TGTGCCACCAGTGAAGACTTACCTTATGGCTACACCTTC
CDR3aa: CATSEDLPYGYTF

abundance: few
v_gene: TRBV7-9
j_gene: TRBJ1-1
d_gene: .
CDR3nt: TGTGCCAGCAGCTCGTCCGGGGCCCCGGGCACTGAAGCTTTCTTT
CDR3aa: CASSSSGAPGTEAFF

abundance: .
v_gene: TRBV7-6
j_gene: TRBJ1-2
d_gene: .
CDR3nt: TGTGCCAGCAGCACCGCGGGGGGCTCTGACTATGGCTACACCTTC
CDR3aa: CASSTAGGSDYGYTF

abundance: few
v_gene: TRBV19
j_gene: TRBJ1-2
d_gene: TRBD1
CDR3nt: TGTGCCAGTAGAACAGGGGAGGAGGTGCGCGGCTACACCTTC
CDR3aa: CASRTGEEVRGYTF

abundance: .
v_gene: TRBV20-1
j_gene: TRBJ1-2
d_gene: .
CDR3nt: TGCAGTGCCCACAATCCGGGCCGCTGGAGGGGCTACACCTTC
CDR3aa: CSAHNPGRWRGYTF

abundance: .
v_gene: TRBV18
j_gene: TRBJ2-2
d_gene: .
CDR3nt: TGTGCCAGCTCAACGCTAGACCGCACCGGGGAGCTGTTTTTT
CDR3aa: CASSTLDRTGELFF